One sample yielded the 15 T cell receptor beta chains listed below, sequenced in a study of cytomegalovirus exposure and HLA in healthy donors (dated 2017 in TCRdb). Library preparation was by the immunoSEQ multiplex PCR assay. For the multiplex PCR, a mixture combining 60 forward primers for TCR Vbeta segments and 13 reverse primers for TCR Jbeta segments was used. In its TCRdb copy, this immuneACCESS table keeps in-frame sequences only and misses some clones. Where compared with another copy, unresolved V genes explain less than half of these, and the others have no known cause. The sample table holds 150,000 to 200,000 clones, of which around 77% were seen once. More than 1.1% of the sample lies in the top ten. Sequencing used PBMCs. The receptors here all came from a woman aged 25 to 39 in good health and CMV-seronegative.

This sequence joins TRBV28 and TRBJ1-2; 7 bases agree with TRBD1. Germline lookup yields CDR1 MDHEN and CDR2 SYDVKM. The CDR3 spans 15 residues. V gave up 2 bases and J gave up 6 bases; unmatched junction bases: 9. Here the CDR3 DNA reads TGTGCCAGCAGTTTAGCAGGGGGACGGGTGGATGGCTACACCTTC. Amino acids: CASSLAGGRVDGYTF.

The chain is built from TRBV5-1 and TRBJ2-1; D is ambiguous. Germline V gene lookup returns CDR1 SGHRS and CDR2 YFSETQ. The CDR3 length is 15 residues. With 0 bases removed from V and 4 bases from J, the gap between germline ends came to 11 bases. This CDR3 reads CASSLVAEIYNEQFF. The CDR3 coding sequence is TGCGCCAGCAGCTTGGTAGCAGAGATTTACAATGAGCAGTTCTTC.

This sequence joins TRBV2 and TRBJ1-6; D remains ambiguous. There are 12 residues in the CDR3. Trimming left V 6 bases short and J 7 bases short, with 7 bases between. Germline V lookup: CDR1 SNHLY, CDR2 FYNNEI. In nucleotides, the CDR3 is TGTGCCAGCAGACAAGTAAATTCACCCCTCCACTTT. Amino acids: CASRQVNSPLHF.

The chain uses TRBV6-5 and TRBJ1-5; 7 positions agree with TRBD1. V was clipped by 6 bases and J by 3 bases; unmatched bases: 8. Germline CDR1 and CDR2: MNHEY and SVGAGI. This CDR3 region has 15 residues. CDR3 in amino acids: CASSKLQGTNQPQHF. The CDR3, as DNA: TGTGCCAGCAGCAAACTACAGGGGACCAATCAGCCCCAGCATTTT.

The genes are TRBV18 and TRBJ1-1; tentatively, D is TRBD1 (6 bases). V gave up 2 bases and J gave up 1 base, with 8 bases separating them. This CDR3 comprises 14 residues. Germline CDR1 and CDR2: KGHSH and LQKENI. The CDR3 sequence: CASSPARGNTEAFF. As DNA, the CDR3 is TGTGCCAGCTCACCAGCCAGGGGGAACACTGAAGCTTTCTTT. Based on the CDR3 plus reference TRBV18 and TRBJ1-1, the full variable domain is NAGVMQNPRHLVRRRGQEARLRCSPMKGHSHVYWYRQLPEEGLKFMVYLQKENIIDESGMPKERFSAEFPKEGPSILRIQQVVRGDSAAYFCASSPARGNTEAFFGQGTRLTVV.

This chain joins TRBV29-1 and TRBJ1-1, with D possibly being TRBD1 (6 bases). V lost 4 bases and J 4 bases, leaving 16 bases between the germline ends. CDR1 and CDR2 (germline): SQVTM, ANQGSEA. The CDR3 sequence is 14 residues long. CDR3 in amino acids: CSVVPGHSGTEAFF. The CDR3 DNA is TGCAGCGTTGTCCCGGGACATTCGGGCACTGAAGCTTTCTTT.

The chain has TRBV5-6 and TRBJ2-5; 7 nucleotides match TRBD1. The DNA end lines up better with TRBJ2-7; the J call may be wrong. The CDR3 is made up of 14 amino acids. Germline V CDR1 and CDR2: SGHDT, YYEEEE. The CDR3 spells CASTDRVTRYEQYF. CDR3 nucleotide sequence: TGTGCCAGCACCGACAGGGTCACCCGCTACGAGCAGTACTTC.

The rearrangement links TRBV9 to TRBJ1-1, with unresolved D. The V gene lost 3 bases and the J gene lost 9 bases, with 18 bases spanning the gap. The CDR3 loop spans 14 amino acids. CDR1 is SGDLS and CDR2 is YYNGEE in the germline V gene. CDR3: CASSGKGATDKAFF. The DNA of the CDR3 is TGTGCCAGCAGCGGCAAAGGAGCTACCGATAAAGCTTTCTTT.

V gene TRBV2 combines with J gene TRBJ2-7; D not resolved. V was pared by 6 bases and J by 3 bases, with 9 bases between. Germline V gene lookup returns CDR1 SNHLY and CDR2 FYNNEI. The CDR3 length is 12 residues. The CDR3 region has the DNA TGTGCCAGCAGCTATAACTTCTACGAGCAGTACTTC. Encoded protein: CASSYNFYEQYF.

This clone appeared once. The chain is built from TRBV6-6 and TRBJ2-1; D is undetermined. The germline V gene encodes CDR1 MNHNY and CDR2 SVGAGI (reference sequence). CDR3 size: 11 residues. V was cut by 6 bases and J by 6 bases, with 6 bases left in between. CDR3 region: CASSRSNEQFF. The CDR3 DNA reads as TGTGCCAGCAGCAGAAGCAATGAGCAGTTCTTC.

This chain links TRBV9 with TRBJ2-3; TRBD1 agrees at 11 bases. CDR3 size: 15 residues. With V trimmed by 0 bases and J by 5 bases, 2 bases remained unmatched. CDR1 is SGDLS and CDR2 is YYNGEE in the germline V gene. CDR3 sequence reads: CASSVAGQGVDTQYF. CDR3 coding DNA: TGTGCCAGCAGCGTAGCGGGACAGGGGGTAGATACGCAGTATTTT. The full variable domain, in which reference TRBV9 and TRBJ2-3 provide the parts outside the CDR3, is DSGVTQTPKHLITATGQRVTLRCSPRSGDLSVYWYQQSLDQGLQFLIQYYNGEERAKGNILERFSAQQFPDLHSELNLSSLELGDSALYFCASSVAGQGVDTQYFGPGTRLTVL.

J is TRBJ2-3 and V is TRBV18; 7 bases map to TRBD1. Germline lookup yields CDR1 KGHSH and CDR2 LQKENI. V was clipped by 0 bases and J by 5 bases; unmatched bases: 2. This CDR3 contains 14 residues. CDR3 nucleotides: TGTGCCAGCTCACCACCAGGGGGCAGAGATACGCAGTATTTT. Translating it yields CASSPPGGRDTQYF.

This clone was seen a few times. The chain links TRBV2 to TRBJ2-3, with D uncertain. CDR1 and CDR2 from the germline V gene are SNHLY and FYNNEI. V was pared by 8 bases and J by 1 base, with 10 bases between. The CDR3 is 13 amino acids. The DNA of the CDR3 is TGTGCCAGCCAGTCCGAAGGCACAGATACGCAGTATTTT. It yields the protein CASQSEGTDTQYF.

This clone was observed a single time. Written as DNA, the CDR3 is TGCGCCAGCAGCCAGGCTAGCGGGGGCAATGAGCAGTTCTTC. As protein: CASSQASGGNEQFF. This sequence joins TRBV4-1 and TRBJ2-1; 10 bases are shared with TRBD2. This CDR3 contains 14 residues. After removal of 3 bases from V and 6 bases from J, the junction contained 2 bases not matched to a gene. CDR1 is MGHRA, CDR2 YSYEKL, per germline.

The rearrangement links TRBV5-1 to TRBJ1-6; D ambiguous. Germline CDR1 SGHRS, CDR2 YFSETQ. This CDR3 is 15 amino acids long. The V end lost 6 bases, the J end lost 8 bases, and 18 bases lay between the germline ends. CDR3 in amino acids: CASNFSPALDSPLHF. Written as DNA, the CDR3 is TGCGCCAGCAACTTCTCCCCCGCACTGGATTCACCCCTCCACTTT.